The present TCR beta chain was sequenced within a study of control samples from healthy donors and cancer patients. Produced via immunoSEQ multiplex PCR; TCRdb's table is partial and in-frame only. Of 150,000 or so clones detected, roughly 88% appear once; the ten largest clones hold 1.5% to 2%. CDR1 and CDR2 from the germline V gene are SNHLY and FYNNEI. Trimming removed 1 base from V and 4 bases from J, with 11 bases in between. The CDR3 has 14 residues. The sample taken for sequencing was blood. This chain joins TRBV2 and TRBJ2-7; tentative D call: TRBD1 (6 bases). The sequence derives from a man between 18 and 35 years old in good health. The CDR3 is CASSEGRDRYEQYF. The CDR3 DNA sequence: TGTGCCAGCAGTGAAGGTCGAGACAGGTACGAGCAGTACTTC.